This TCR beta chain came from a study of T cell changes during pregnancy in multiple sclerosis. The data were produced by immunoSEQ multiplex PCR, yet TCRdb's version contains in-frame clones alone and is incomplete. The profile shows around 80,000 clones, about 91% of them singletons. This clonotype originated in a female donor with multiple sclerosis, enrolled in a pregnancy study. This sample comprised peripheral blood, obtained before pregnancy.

CDR3 protein: CASSLEVGAFF. The CDR3 nucleotides read TGTGCCAGCAGCCTTGAGGTAGGAGCTTTCTTT. The chain carries TRBV7-9 and TRBJ1-1; D ambiguous. The CDR3 length is 11 residues. CDR1 is SEHNR, CDR2 FQNEAQ, per germline (reference sequence). The V end lost 5 bases, the J end lost 10 bases, and 11 bases lay between the germline ends.